The following is a T cell receptor beta chain sequence with its context. Trimming pared 0 bases from V and 6 bases from J, leaving 12 bases between. Germline CDR1 SGDLS, CDR2 YYNGEE. The CDR3 covers 15 residues. Method: immunoSEQ multiplex PCR; TCRdb's copy keeps in-frame clones and lacks some. The data contain some 22,000 clones, about 90% of them seen just once; the ten biggest clones take up more than 7.5%. The data stem from a study of T cell changes during pregnancy in multiple sclerosis. This receptor was identified in a female donor with multiple sclerosis, enrolled in a pregnancy study. The rearrangement links TRBV9 to TRBJ1-4; no clear D. The sequencing here drew on CD8+ T cells from peripheral blood mononuclear cells, taken after pregnancy. CDR3 sequence: CASSVAGNGDEKLFF. The CDR3 DNA is TGTGCCAGCAGCGTAGCGGGGAACGGAGATGAAAAACTGTTTTTT.